This paragraph covers one TCR beta chain sequence. Its cognate antigen has yet to be identified. The sample holds no much larger clone one base away, and base qualities are not on file. The sample's time point label, in plain terms: cells obtained before transplantation from donor or recipient. CD3+CD4+ and CD3+CD8+ populations were FACS-sorted from unstimulated pre-transplant donor and recipient cells taken from spleen or lymph nodes. CDR3 length: 15 amino acids, cysteine to phenylalanine. Only the CDR3 region is kept as DNA, spanning 45 bases read in frame from base 1. The trim is 0 bases for V and 6 bases for J, with a gap of 12 bases between the germline ends. CDR1 is given as SGDLS and CDR2 as YYNGEE, both from the germline V gene. The entry originates in a study of graft-versus-host responses after intestinal transplantation (dated by TCRdb to the early 2020s). For context, the study as a whole: The transplants that recipients got were multivisceral, liver-intestinal, or isolated intestinal. Every recipient was given anti-thymocyte globulin induction, then maintenance tacrolimus and steroids for around three years. Bulk TCR-beta CDR3 sequencing was used to track graft-versus-host and host-versus-graft alloreactive T cell clones in the graft, circulation and bone marrow after intestinal transplantation. To identify alloreactive clones, pre-transplant mixed lymphocyte reaction products were sequenced and compared with unstimulated pre-transplant donor and recipient T cells. A cohort of under 30 intestinal transplant recipients, including one retransplant, was enrolled, and a few patients lacking pretransplant specimens were excluded. Donor T cell macrochimerism was defined as a peak of at least 4% donor T cells among recipient peripheral blood mononuclear cells. Instead of going to the commercial service, samples from a few later patients were sequenced in-house on an Illumina MiSeq and processed with MiXCR.

Points the paper makes about the study in general: High GvH to HvG T cell clonal ratios were observed in the allografts of patients with donor T cell macrochimerism. GvH clones were found in recipient bone marrow, and some of the GvH clones appeared earlier in ileal mucosa or blood, which is consistent with an intestinal mucosal origin. The conclusions were limited by the relatively low number and heterogeneity of the intestinal transplant patients. Early after transplant, peak levels of circulating GvH clones were associated with declines in HvG clones.

Library generation was performed with the immunoSEQ multiplex PCR assay. In most patients, genomic DNA was isolated using the Qiagen DNeasy Blood and Tissue Kit and sent frozen to Adaptive Biotechnologies for TCR sequencing. Adaptive Biotechnologies carried out high-throughput TCR-beta CDR3 sequencing of genomic DNA for most patients. Per the original workflow: TCR sequencing data were retrieved from Adaptive's ImmunoSEQ software for some 17 patients, whereas a few other patients were processed with MiXCR and VDJtools. To correct CD4 versus CD8 sorting errors, any sequence found in both subsets at a frequency ratio below 5:1 was removed. CDR3 nucleotide sequences shared between donor and recipient were removed because their origin could not be assigned. To count as alloreactive, a clone needed at least 2-fold expansion over unstimulated cells and a minimum CFSE-low frequency of 0.002% (template counts) or 0.001% (read counts). Mappable clones were those detected in sequenced pre-transplant spleen, lymph node, or MLR CFSE-low populations of the donor or recipient. Cumulative frequency of alloreactive clones was calculated as a percentage of all sequences weighted by copy number. TCRdb carries this immuneACCESS record with in-frame sequences only. Its versions omit some clonotypes, under half of them owing to an unresolved V gene in the studies checked, with the rest unexplained. V, J and clone size were drawn from that table, and D and trimming were deduced from the DNA. In all, the sample holds tens of thousands of clones, and roughly 91% of those were seen once. Roughly 0.31% of the sample comes from the top ten.

This receptor was identified in a human donor who received an intestinal transplant. The source was unstimulated CD4+ T cells sorted from spleen or lymph node cells, collected before intestinal transplant. The receptor chain draws on TRBV9 and TRBJ2-2; the D gene is possibly TRBD1, with 5 bases matching. CDR3 sequence: CASSVGRVDPGELFF. The nucleotide sequence is given as TGTGCCAGCAGCGTAGGCAGGGTAGACCCCGGGGAGCTGTTTTTT.